This is a list of T cell receptor beta chains from one sample in a study of T cells in Graves' hyperthyroidism and ophthalmopathy. TCRdb independently ran MiXCR on the multiplex PCR reads; one entry per CDR3 protein. The table includes fewer than 700,000 distinct CDR3 sequences, roughly 15% detected once. The sequenced sample consisted of blood. These receptors all stem from a woman aged 18-29 years with Graves' ophthalmopathy. The CDR3 runs from the conserved cysteine through the conserved F or W. A D gene is named only where the DNA matches it firmly. Expanded clones get a size class; other rows say once, few or many, or leave the size out.

j_call: TRBJ2-7
clone_size: many
d_call: -
v_call: TRBV20-1
cdr3_aa: CSAPLGDFYEQYF
cdr3_nt: TGCAGTGCCCCCCTAGGTGATTTCTACGAGCAGTACTTC

j_call: TRBJ2-7
clone_size: many
d_call: -
v_call: TRBV7-9
cdr3_aa: CASSLVSGPYEQYF
cdr3_nt: TGTGCCAGCAGCTTAGTCTCAGGGCCCTACGAGCAGTACTTC

j_call: TRBJ1-5
clone_size: many
d_call: TRBD1
v_call: TRBV28
cdr3_aa: CASSLIRQGRRQPQHF
cdr3_nt: TGTGCCAGCAGTCTAATTCGACAGGGAAGGCGGCAGCCCCAGCATTTT

j_call: TRBJ2-2
clone_size: many
d_call: TRBD2
v_call: TRBV6-2/TRBV6-3
cdr3_aa: CASSPKREIGELFF
cdr3_nt: TGTGCCAGCAGTCCCAAGCGGGAGATCGGGGAGCTGTTTTTT

j_call: TRBJ2-7
clone_size: -
d_call: -
v_call: TRBV30
cdr3_aa: CAWMKGWHAEQYF
cdr3_nt: TGTGCCTGGATGAAGGGCTGGCACGCCGAGCAGTACTTC

j_call: TRBJ2-2
clone_size: -
d_call: -
v_call: TRBV9
cdr3_aa: CASSVALGDVIGELFF
cdr3_nt: TGTGCCAGCAGCGTAGCTCTGGGGGATGTGATCGGGGAGCTGTTTTTT

j_call: TRBJ2-1
clone_size: many
d_call: -
v_call: TRBV12-3/TRBV12-4
cdr3_aa: CASTPGVPEQFF
cdr3_nt: TGTGCCAGCACACCGGGGGTGCCTGAGCAGTTCTTC

j_call: TRBJ2-1
clone_size: many
d_call: -
v_call: TRBV7-9
cdr3_aa: CASSEPGTSSYNEQFF
cdr3_nt: TGTGCCAGCAGCGAACCGGGAACATCCTCCTACAATGAGCAGTTCTTC

j_call: TRBJ2-1
clone_size: many
d_call: TRBD1
v_call: TRBV6-1
cdr3_aa: CASRGTGGNNEQFF
cdr3_nt: TGTGCCAGCAGGGGGACAGGGGGAAACAATGAGCAGTTCTTC

j_call: TRBJ2-2
clone_size: many
d_call: -
v_call: TRBV4-1
cdr3_aa: CASSQTRATGELFF
cdr3_nt: TGCGCCAGCAGCCAAACTAGAGCCACCGGGGAGCTGTTTTTT

j_call: TRBJ2-1
clone_size: few
d_call: -
v_call: TRBV20-1
cdr3_aa: CSARGLNHSYNEQFF
cdr3_nt: TGCAGTGCTAGGGGCCTAAACCACTCCTACAATGAGCAGTTCTTC

j_call: TRBJ2-2
clone_size: -
d_call: -
v_call: TRBV28
cdr3_aa: CASSFDVGELFF
cdr3_nt: TGTGCCAGCAGTTTCGATGTCGGGGAGCTGTTTTTT

j_call: TRBJ1-2
clone_size: many
d_call: -
v_call: TRBV7-9
cdr3_aa: CASSLVRGTLIGYGYTF
cdr3_nt: TGTGCCAGCAGCTTAGTTCGCGGGACGCTTATCGGCTATGGCTACACCTTC

j_call: TRBJ1-5
clone_size: -
d_call: -
v_call: TRBV29-1
cdr3_aa: CSVNYDPNQPQHF
cdr3_nt: TGCAGCGTCAACTACGACCCTAATCAGCCCCAGCATTTT

j_call: TRBJ2-3
clone_size: many
d_call: TRBD1
v_call: TRBV2
cdr3_aa: CASSEGQGGTDTQYF
cdr3_nt: TGTGCCAGCAGTGAGGGGCAGGGGGGCACAGATACGCAGTATTTT

j_call: TRBJ1-5
clone_size: many
d_call: -
v_call: TRBV12-3/TRBV12-4
cdr3_aa: CASSDRGARQPQHF
cdr3_nt: TGTGCCAGCAGTGACCGGGGAGCCAGGCAGCCCCAGCATTTT